Presented here are 6 T cell receptor beta chains from one specimen sequenced in a study of OX40 agonist ivuxolimab in advanced cancers. Using immunoSEQ multiplex PCR, the repertoire was profiled, and TCRdb retains in-frame clones only, with some absent. The sample has approximately 80,000 clones; 90% are singletons. Sample: CD4+ or CD8+ T cells sorted from blood, taken in a trial of the OX40 agonist ivuxolimab. These receptors were obtained from an adult with an advanced solid tumor such as melanoma, head and neck, liver or kidney cancer.

CDR3 loop: CARSSGERGTQYF. CDR3 sequence (DNA): TGTGCCAGGTCTAGCGGGGAGAGGGGTACGCAGTATTTT. V usage is TRBV19 and J usage is TRBJ2-3; 9 bases are shared with TRBD2. After removal of 9 bases from V and 8 bases from J, the junction contained 9 bases not matched to a gene. The CDR3 covers 13 residues. CDR1 and CDR2 (germline): LNHDA, SQIVND (reference sequence).

The rearrangement uses TRBV5-1 and TRBJ1-2; a possible D gene is TRBD1 (5 bases). The germline V gene has CDR1 SGHRS and CDR2 YFSETQ. The CDR3 is 14 amino acids. Between the trimmed V and J ends, which lost 4 bases and 7 bases, there was a span of 17 bases. The CDR3 region is CASSDGRRGPGYTF. The CDR3 region has the DNA TGCGCCAGCAGCGACGGTAGGAGGGGCCCTGGCTACACCTTC.

This clone was recorded once. The chain employs TRBV14 and TRBJ1-3; D not certain. CDR1 and CDR2 (germline): SGHDN, FVKESK. The germline V and J ends were trimmed by 1 base and 0 bases, with 10 bases remaining between them. The CDR3 spans 16 residues. DNA of the CDR3: TGTGCCAGCAGCCAAGGATATGGGTCCTCTGGAAACACCATATATTTT. Protein sequence: CASSQGYGSSGNTIYF.

The V gene is TRBV7-3, the J gene TRBJ2-2; 9 nucleotides agree with TRBD2. CDR3 length: 16 amino acids. V was pared by 4 bases and J by 6 bases, with 9 bases of the junction left unmatched. Germline V gene sequence: CDR1 SGHTA, CDR2 FQGTGA. The CDR3 protein is CASSSVPGLASGELFF. Written as DNA, the CDR3 is TGTGCCAGCAGCTCCGTACCGGGACTAGCTTCCGGGGAGCTGTTTTTT.

A note on this clone: This likely comes from a read error, as the CDR3 has no conserved phenylalanine or tryptophan at its end. The chain joins TRBV6-4 to TRBJ2-2; 10 positions match TRBD1. The CDR3 covers 16 residues. Per the germline V gene, CDR1 is MRHNA and CDR2 is SNTAGT. The V segment lost 6 bases and the J segment 3 bases; nucleotides outside the gene matches: 7. CDR3 region: CASRPSGTGDTGELFL. In nucleotides, the CDR3 is TGTGCCAGCAGACCGAGCGGGACAGGGGACACCGGGGAGCTGTTTCTT.

This clone occurred once. The chain carries TRBV7-3 and TRBJ1-6; weak D call: TRBD1 (6 bases). Between the trimmed V and J ends, which lost 5 bases and 7 bases, there was a span of 12 bases. CDR3 length: 14 amino acids. Germline assignment: CDR1 SGHTA and CDR2 FQGTGA. The CDR3 here is CASSLTGPNSPLHF. In DNA form, the CDR3 reads TGTGCCAGCAGCCTGACAGGACCCAATTCACCCCTCCACTTT.